These T cell receptor beta chains were read from a single sample in a study of radiation and T cells in renal cell carcinoma. The data were produced by immunoSEQ multiplex PCR, yet TCRdb's version contains in-frame clones alone and is incomplete. The repertoire includes roughly 130,000 clones, approximately 91% of them detected once, and more than 10% sits in the top ten. Specimen: blood, collected from a patient whose treatment included radiotherapy and nephrectomy. Receptor source: a woman aged 45-59 years with renal cell carcinoma. The CDR3 runs from the conserved cysteine through the conserved F or W. Each record gives: V gene, clone size, D gene, J gene, CDR3 protein, CDR3 DNA. The D gene is left open where the match is weak. Clone size is given for some rows only: seen once, a few or many times, or a class if the clone is expanded.

TRBV6-5	-	TRBD1	TRBJ1-4	CASSYEGTAFNEKLFF	TGTGCCAGCAGTTACGAAGGGACAGCTTTTAATGAAAAACTGTTTTTT
TRBV6-5	few	-	TRBJ1-5	CASSYRQGNQPQHF	TGTGCCAGCAGTTATCGACAGGGCAATCAGCCCCAGCATTTT
TRBV19	-	-	TRBJ2-1	CASKVGNNEQFF	TGTGCCAGTAAAGTAGGGAACAATGAGCAGTTCTTC
TRBV19	-	TRBD2	TRBJ2-5	CASSFLGTSDFGETQYF	TGTGCCAGTAGTTTCCTGGGGACTAGCGATTTTGGAGAGACCCAGTACTTC
TRBV5-1	-	TRBD1	TRBJ1-6	CASSLGGQGRSPLHF	TGCGCCAGCAGCTTGGGCGGACAGGGGAGATCACCCCTCCACTTT
TRBV18	-	-	TRBJ2-3	CASSPHEADTQYF	TGTGCCAGCTCACCACATGAGGCAGATACGCAGTATTTT
TRBV6-5	-	-	TRBJ1-1	CASSYRQGFYAFF	TGTGCCAGCAGTTACAGGCAGGGTTTTTACGCTTTCTTT
TRBV28	-	-	TRBJ1-4	CASSRRDPRVEKLFF	TGTGCCAGCAGCCGCAGGGACCCGAGGGTTGAAAAACTGTTTTTT
TRBV7-9	-	TRBD1	TRBJ1-6	CASSGRQGGNSPLHF	TGTGCCAGCAGCGGTCGACAGGGAGGTAATTCACCCCTCCACTTT
TRBV5-1	-	-	TRBJ2-2	CASSLRRGATGELFF	TGCGCCAGCAGCTTAAGACGGGGGGCGACCGGGGAGCTGTTTTTT
TRBV7-3	-	-	TRBJ2-3	CASSLTLVAGDTQYF	TGTGCCAGCAGCTTAACTCTTGTGGCTGGCGATACGCAGTATTTT
TRBV10-3	-	TRBD2	TRBJ2-1	CAINKLAGGYNEQFF	TGTGCCATCAATAAACTAGCGGGGGGCTACAATGAGCAGTTCTTC
TRBV4-1	-	-	TRBJ2-5	CASSRTNLETQYF	TGCGCCAGCAGCCGAACTAATCTAGAGACCCAGTACTTC
TRBV7-6	-	-	TRBJ1-1	CASSLVFAGLNTEAFF	TGTGCCAGCAGCTTAGTTTTTGCGGGACTGAACACTGAAGCTTTCTTT
TRBV9	-	-	TRBJ2-7	CASSATGSSEQYF	TGTGCCAGCAGCGCGACAGGTTCATCCGAGCAGTACTTC
TRBV11-2	-	-	TRBJ1-2	CASSPIWGGRDYGYTF	TGTGCCAGCAGCCCAATCTGGGGGGGGCGGGACTATGGCTACACCTTC
TRBV19	-	TRBD1	TRBJ1-5	CASRPGTGYNQPQHF	TGTGCCAGTAGACCCGGGACAGGGTACAATCAGCCCCAGCATTTT